There are many counts of the clone carrying this T cell receptor (beta chain). This sample was included in a study of human T cells and chemical hapten exposure. Across the study: TCR yields per sample varied mostly from small pooled library volume differences.

The CDR3 extends over 12 amino acids. With 11 bases removed from V and 2 bases from J, the gap between germline ends came to 10 bases. Germline CDR1 reads MNHNY; CDR2 reads SVGAGI (reference sequence). Time point of the sample: patch test 2, 6 weeks after DPC sensitization. Specified treatment: therapeutic diphenylcyclopropenone sensitization with weekly scalp DPC. MiXCR, run by TCRdb on the RACE reads, gives a single entry per CDR3 protein. The table records some 42,000 distinct CDR3 sequences, 8.9% of them present only once. This TCR was recovered from a woman between 35 and 50 years old with alopecia areata. Some clones in this sample may be carry-over from other donors' samples. This specimen consisted of whole blood, obtained in connection with sensitization to the hapten diphenylcyclopropenone (DPC). This chain joins TRBV6-6 and TRBJ1-3; D is unresolved. CDR3 protein: CAAVGTGNTIYF. In nucleotides, the CDR3 is TGTGCCGCGGTCGGGACTGGAAACACCATATATTTT.